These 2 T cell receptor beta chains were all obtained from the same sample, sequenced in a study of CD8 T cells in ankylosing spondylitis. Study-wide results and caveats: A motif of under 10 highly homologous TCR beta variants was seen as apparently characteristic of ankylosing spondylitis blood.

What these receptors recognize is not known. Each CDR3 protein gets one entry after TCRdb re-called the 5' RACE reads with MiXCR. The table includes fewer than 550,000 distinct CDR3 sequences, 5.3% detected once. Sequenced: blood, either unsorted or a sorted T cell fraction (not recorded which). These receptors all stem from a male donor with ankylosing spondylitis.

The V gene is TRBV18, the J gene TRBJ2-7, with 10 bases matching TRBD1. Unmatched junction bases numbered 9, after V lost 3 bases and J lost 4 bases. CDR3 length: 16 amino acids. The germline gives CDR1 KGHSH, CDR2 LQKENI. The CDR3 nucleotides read TGTGCCAGCTCACCGACAGCCGGGACAGGGGCATACGAGCAGTACTTC. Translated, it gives CASSPTAGTGAYEQYF. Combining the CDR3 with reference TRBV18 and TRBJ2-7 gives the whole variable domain NAGVMQNPRHLVRRRGQEARLRCSPMKGHSHVYWYRQLPEEGLKFMVYLQKENIIDESGMPKERFSAEFPKEGPSILRIQQVVRGDSAAYFCASSPTAGTGAYEQYFGPGTRLTVT.

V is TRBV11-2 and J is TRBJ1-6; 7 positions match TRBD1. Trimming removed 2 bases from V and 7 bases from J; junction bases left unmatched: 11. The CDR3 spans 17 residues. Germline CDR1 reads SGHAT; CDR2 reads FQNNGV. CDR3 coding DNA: TGTGCCAGCAGCTTACCACTCCTGACAGGGTTGAATTCACCCCTCCACTTT. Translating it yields CASSLPLLTGLNSPLHF.